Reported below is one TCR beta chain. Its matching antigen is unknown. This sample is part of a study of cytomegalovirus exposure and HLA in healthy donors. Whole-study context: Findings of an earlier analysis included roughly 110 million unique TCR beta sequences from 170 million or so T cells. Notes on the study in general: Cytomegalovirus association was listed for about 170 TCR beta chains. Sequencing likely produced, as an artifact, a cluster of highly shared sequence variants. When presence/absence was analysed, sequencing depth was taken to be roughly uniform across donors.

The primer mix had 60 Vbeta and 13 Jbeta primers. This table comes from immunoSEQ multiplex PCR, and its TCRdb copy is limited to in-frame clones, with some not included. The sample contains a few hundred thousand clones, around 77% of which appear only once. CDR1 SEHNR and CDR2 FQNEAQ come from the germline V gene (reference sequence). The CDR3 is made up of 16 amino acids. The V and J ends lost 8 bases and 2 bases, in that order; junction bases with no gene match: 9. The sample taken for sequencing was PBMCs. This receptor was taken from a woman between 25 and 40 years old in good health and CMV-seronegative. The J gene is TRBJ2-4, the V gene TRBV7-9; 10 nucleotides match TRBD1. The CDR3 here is CASAPGQGGPKNIQYF. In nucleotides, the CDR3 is TGTGCCAGCGCCCCTGGACAGGGGGGGCCCAAAAACATTCAGTACTTC.